The rows below give T cell receptor beta chains drawn from one sample of a study of OX40 agonist ivuxolimab in advanced cancers. Some clones are missing from TCRdb's copy, which holds only in-frame ones; the method was immunoSEQ multiplex PCR. The table includes about 76,000 clones, about 87% detected once. The source was CD4+ or CD8+ T cells sorted from blood, collected in a trial of the OX40 agonist ivuxolimab. The source of these receptors is an adult with an advanced solid tumor such as melanoma, head and neck, liver or kidney cancer. Each CDR3 is given with its conserved first and last residue. A D gene is named only where the DNA matches it firmly. Clone size is stated in some rows and not others, as once, few, many or a class when expanded.

j_call | clone_size | v_call | d_call | cdr3_nt | cdr3_aa
TRBJ1-5 | NA | TRBV19 | NA | TGTGCCAGTACTGCAGGGACTACTAGTCAGCCCCAGCATTTT | CASTAGTTSQPQHF
TRBJ1-2 | NA | TRBV5-4 | NA | TGTGCCAGCAGCTTGGGAGGGACGGAGTTTTACGGCTACACCTTC | CASSLGGTEFYGYTF
TRBJ1-5 | NA | TRBV2 | NA | TGTGCCAGCAAAGGGGATAGCAATCAGCCCCAGCATTTT | CASKGDSNQPQHF
TRBJ2-3 | NA | TRBV28 | NA | TGTGCCAGCAGTTCCGGGGGGCGCACAGATACGCAGTATTTT | CASSSGGRTDTQYF
TRBJ1-2 | NA | TRBV2 | NA | TGTGCCGGTTTATATGGCTACACCTTC | CAGLYGYTF
TRBJ1-6 | NA | TRBV28 | NA | TGTGCCAGCAGTTTAACTTTGGGGGCTTCACCCCTCCACTTT | CASSLTLGASPLHF
TRBJ1-4 | NA | TRBV18 | NA | TGTGCCAGCTCACCACAAGTTGCAACTAATGAAAAACTGTTTTTT | CASSPQVATNEKLFF
TRBJ2-7 | NA | TRBV4-1 | NA | TGCGCCAGCAGCCAAGCAGGGACGTGGTACTTC | CASSQAGTWYF
TRBJ2-5 | NA | TRBV7-7 | NA | TGTGCCAGCAGCTCCCGACCCCAAGAGACCCAGTACTTC | CASSSRPQETQYF
TRBJ2-5 | NA | TRBV4-1 | NA | TGCGCCAGCAGCCAAGATCTCGGAGGACCAGAGACCCAGTACTTC | CASSQDLGGPETQYF
TRBJ1-6 | few | TRBV4-3 | TRBD1 | TGCGCCAGCAGCCCTCGAGCAGGGGGCAGGTCACCCCTCCACTTT | CASSPRAGGRSPLHF
TRBJ2-6 | NA | TRBV4-1 | NA | TGCGCCAGCAGCCAAGGTGGGTCTGGGGCCAACGTCCTGACTTTC | CASSQGGSGANVLTF
TRBJ1-2 | NA | TRBV5-4 | TRBD1 | TGTGCCAGCAGCTCAACAGGGGTGGAGTATGGCTACACCTTC | CASSSTGVEYGYTF
TRBJ1-6 | NA | TRBV7-9 | NA | TGTGCCAGCAGCTTAGAATCCTTAGCCTATAATTCACCCCTCCACTTT | CASSLESLAYNSPLHF
TRBJ1-5 | NA | TRBV6-1 | NA | TGTGCCAGCAGTGAAGGGCGCGGACCCTACAATCAGCCCCAGCATTTT | CASSEGRGPYNQPQHF
TRBJ2-1 | NA | TRBV5-1 | TRBD1 | TGCGCCAGCAGCTTGGCGGGGACAGGGAAAGGTGAGCAGTTCTTC | CASSLAGTGKGEQFF
TRBJ2-1 | NA | TRBV7-2 | NA | TGTGCCAGCAGCTTAGTCGGGGTGTATGACTCCTACAATGAGCAGTTCTTC | CASSLVGVYDSYNEQFF
TRBJ1-2 | NA | TRBV6-6 | TRBD1 | TGTGCCAGCAGTCCATCTCGACAGGGTGGATTCCACACCTTC | CASSPSRQGGFHTF
TRBJ2-1 | NA | TRBV18 | TRBD1 | TGTGCCAGCTCAATAAACCGGGACAGGCCAGACAATGAGCAGTTCTTC | CASSINRDRPDNEQFF
TRBJ1-5 | NA | TRBV6-5 | NA | TGTGCCAGCGTTGCGGGGGGCGCGGAACAGCCCCAGCATTTT | CASVAGGAEQPQHF
TRBJ2-3 | NA | TRBV19 | NA | TGTGCCACCGGATCAGATACGCAGTATTTT | CATGSDTQYF
TRBJ1-4 | few | TRBV4-2 | NA | TGTGCCAGCAGCCAAGATGGGCCTTACGGCGAAAAACTGTTTTTT | CASSQDGPYGEKLFF
TRBJ1-1 | NA | TRBV25-1 | NA | TGTGCCAGTGACTCTCCCAGGGAAGGGGTGAACACTGAAGCTTTCTTT | CASDSPREGVNTEAFF
TRBJ2-3 | NA | TRBV6-1 | NA | TGTGCCAGCAGGGCGGAGATGAGCACAGATACGCAGTATTTT | CASRAEMSTDTQYF
TRBJ2-2 | NA | TRBV7-9 | NA | TGTGCCAGCAGCTTAGATGGGGGACTTCACACCGGGGAGCTGTTTTTT | CASSLDGGLHTGELFF
TRBJ2-5 | NA | TRBV7-9 | NA | TGTGCCAGCAGCTTTGACCAAGAGACCCAGTACTTC | CASSFDQETQYF
TRBJ2-1 | NA | TRBV27 | TRBD1 | TGTGCCAGCAGTCCTGGACAGGCGCTATACAATGAGCAGTTCTTC | CASSPGQALYNEQFF
TRBJ2-7 | NA | TRBV5-1 | TRBD2 | TGCGCCAGCAGCACCGGGACTAGCGGACCCTACGAGCAGTACTTC | CASSTGTSGPYEQYF
TRBJ2-1 | NA | TRBV28 | TRBD2 | TGTGCCAGCAGTCGGACTAGCGGGTTTTACAATGAGCAGTTCTTC | CASSRTSGFYNEQFF
TRBJ1-6 | NA | TRBV28 | TRBD1 | TGTGCCAGCAGTGGGGCGGGACAGGGAAGTTCCTCCTATAATTCACCCCTCCACTTT | CASSGAGQGSSSYNSPLHF
TRBJ1-2 | NA | TRBV19 | TRBD1 | TGTGCCAGTAGTATTATGTCGACAGGGGGCGACTATGGCTACACCTTC | CASSIMSTGGDYGYTF
TRBJ2-5 | NA | TRBV28 | NA | TGTGCCAGCAGCTCACCTACTAGATCAGAGACCCAGTACTTC | CASSSPTRSETQYF
TRBJ2-1 | NA | TRBV5-4 | TRBD2 | TGTGCCAGCAGCTTGTCTAGCGGTTCCTACAATGAGCAGTTCTTC | CASSLSSGSYNEQFF
TRBJ2-3 | NA | TRBV4-1 | TRBD1 | TGCGCCAGCAGCCATGTGCAGGGACAGGGTCTTTATCCGCAGTATTTT | CASSHVQGQGLYPQYF
TRBJ2-5 | NA | TRBV7-3 | TRBD1 | TGTGCCAGCAGCTCGGACAGGACTCAAGAGACCCAGTACTTC | CASSSDRTQETQYF
TRBJ2-7 | NA | TRBV5-1 | TRBD2 | TGCGCCAGCAGCAGCGGGACTAGCGACGCCTACGAGCAGTACTTC | CASSSGTSDAYEQYF
TRBJ1-5 | NA | TRBV4-1 | NA | TGCGCCAGCAGCCAGCCAGGCACCTGGCAGCCCCAGCATTTT | CASSQPGTWQPQHF
TRBJ1-6 | NA | TRBV6-6 | TRBD1 | TGTGCCAGCAGTACCGGGACAGGGAATTCACCCCTCCACTTT | CASSTGTGNSPLHF
TRBJ1-2 | once | TRBV18 | TRBD1 | TGTGCCAGCTCACCTGGACAGGGGCCCACCTATGGCTACACCTTC | CASSPGQGPTYGYTF
TRBJ2-7 | NA | TRBV2 | NA | TGTGCCAGCAGTCCCGGGGGAAACTACGAGCAGTACTTC | CASSPGGNYEQYF